The 24 T cell receptor beta chains below all came from one sample that was sequenced in a study of spatial heterogeneity in lung cancer (dated by TCRdb to between 2018 and 2020). Per the publication, the time point label means: blood at routine non-recurrence follow-up after resection. Without any cell sorting, TCR sequencing was performed on whole RNA extracted either from tumor and nontumor lung tissue or from cryopreserved PBMC samples. Library preparation employed 5' RACE. The sequencer listed for this sample is NextSeq 500. The public reads were reprocessed in TCRdb via fastp at Q25 and MiXCR, keeping in-frame beta chains. Each record represents a unique CDR3 protein, reported with the most common genes and DNA among its rows. The sample yields about 120,000 distinct CDR3 sequences; less than 15% were counted once. The ten top clones hold roughly 17% of the sample. This specimen was PBMCs, taken at follow-up. These receptors were taken from a male donor with early-stage non-small cell lung cancer.

There are a few counts of this clonotype. The chain is built from TRBV5-4 and TRBJ2-3; 9 nucleotides match TRBD1. The germline gives CDR1 SGHNT, CDR2 YYREEE (reference sequence). Unmatched junction bases numbered 5, after V lost 2 bases and J lost 4 bases. This CDR3 is 15 amino acids long. CDR3 loop: CASSFLGQGADTQYF. In DNA form, the CDR3 reads TGTGCCAGCAGCTTTTTGGGACAGGGTGCAGATACGCAGTATTTT.

The chain combines TRBV6-5 with TRBJ1-1; the D is unclear. The CDR3 totals 15 residues. The V gene lost 0 bases and the J gene lost 2 bases, with 10 bases spanning the gap. Germline V gene lookup returns CDR1 MNHEY and CDR2 SVGAGI. CDR3 sequence (DNA): TGTGCCAGCAGTTACTCGAGAAGGCTTAACACTGAAGCTTTCTTT. This codes for CASSYSRRLNTEAFF.

This clonotype has only a few counts. A read error may be the cause here, since a much bigger clone is one base away. V usage is TRBV5-4 and J usage is TRBJ1-2, with 8 nucleotides matching TRBD1. This CDR3 contains 16 residues. V trimming: 1 base; J trimming: 9 bases; junction bases outside the gene matches: 14. The germline CDR1 and CDR2 sequences are SGHNT and YYREEE (reference sequence). This CDR3 is CASSLSPSRQGTSYTF. As DNA, the CDR3 is TGTGCCAGCAGCTTGTCCCCTTCCCGACAGGGGACTAGCTACACCTTC.

This clonotype was observed a few times. This chain joins TRBV11-3 and TRBJ2-1; perhaps TRBD1 as D (6 bases). Between the trimmed V and J ends, which lost 1 base and 10 bases, there was a span of 14 bases. Germline lookup yields CDR1 SGHNT and CDR2 YENEEA. This CDR3 region has 14 residues. The CDR3 DNA follows: TGTGCCAGCAGCTTAGTGGACAGTTCTCAGGAGCAGTTCTTC. Translation: CASSLVDSSQEQFF.

This clonotype was observed at least ten times. The chain uses TRBV15 and TRBJ1-2, with D perhaps TRBD1 (5 bases). V lost 5 bases and J 4 bases, leaving 11 bases between the germline ends. The CDR3 covers 13 residues. Germline CDR1 is LNHNV and CDR2 is YYDKDF (reference sequence). Here the CDR3 reads CATSGHFSYGYTF. The CDR3 DNA reads TGTGCCACCAGCGGACACTTCAGCTATGGCTACACCTTC.

This chain links TRBV7-9 with TRBJ2-7; possibly TRBD1 for D (5 bases). This CDR3 comprises 11 residues. With 4 bases removed from V and 6 bases from J, the gap between germline ends came to 7 bases. CDR1 SEHNR and CDR2 FQNEAQ come from the germline V gene (reference sequence). CDR3 amino acids: CASSWQGEQYF. The CDR3 DNA reads as TGTGCCAGCAGCTGGCAGGGCGAGCAGTACTTC.

This clonotype was seen at least ten times. The chain couples TRBV5-5 to TRBJ2-2, with D perhaps given as TRBD1 or TRBD2 (5 bases each). V was clipped by 4 bases and J by 5 bases, with 27 bases between them. The V gene's germline CDR1 is SGHKS and CDR2 YYEKEE (reference sequence). There are 19 residues in the CDR3. CDR3 in DNA: TGTGCCAGCAGCGTAACACGGGACGCCCGGTTCAAGGTTACCGGGGAGCTGTTTTTT. This encodes CASSVTRDARFKVTGELFF.

This clonotype was recorded many times. The chain links TRBV10-2 to TRBJ1-2, with 9 bases that match TRBD1. This CDR3 has 13 residues. V lost 4 bases and J lost 8; bases outside the gene matches: 5. CDR1 is WSHSY and CDR2 is SAAADI in the germline V gene. This CDR3 is CASSGTGGAGYTF. As DNA, the CDR3 is TGCGCCAGCAGTGGAACAGGGGGCGCGGGCTACACCTTC.

In its sample, this clonotype was seen once. One end of the junction varies from germline; a read error may be responsible. The chain couples TRBV11-2 to TRBJ2-1; D is perhaps TRBD1 (5 bases). CDR1 is SGHAT, CDR2 FQNNGV, per germline. CDR3 length: 13 residues. The CDR3 DNA reads TGTGTCAGCACCCAAGGGGCATACAATGAGCAGTTCTTC. This encodes CVSTQGAYNEQFF.

The table lists this clonotype with many counts. The rearrangement links TRBV28 to TRBJ1-1, with no clear D. The CDR3 length is 12 residues. Germline V gene data show CDR1 as MDHEN and CDR2 as SYDVKM. Trimming cost V 2 bases and J 4 bases, with 5 bases left between them. The CDR3 bases are TGTGCCAGCAGTTTAGGGGTCACTGAAGCTTTCTTT. Protein product: CASSLGVTEAFF.

A few counts support this clonotype. The chain combines TRBV18 with TRBJ2-7; 10 bases are a match to TRBD2. V gave up 3 bases and J gave up 4 bases; unmatched junction bases: 6. The germline CDR1 and CDR2 sequences are KGHSH and LQKENI. The CDR3 sequence is 15 residues long. CDR3 DNA sequence: TGTGCCAGCTCACCGCACGAGCGGGGGGGTTACGAGCAGTACTTC. It yields the protein CASSPHERGGYEQYF.

This rearrangement joins TRBV7-2 to TRBJ2-1; 7 bases map to TRBD2. V shed 4 bases and J 4 bases; nucleotides not matched to a gene: 10. This CDR3 region has 16 residues. The germline V gene has CDR1 SGHTA and CDR2 FQGNSA. The CDR3 nucleotides read TGTGCCAGCAGCTCCCGGAGAGCGGGGCCATACAATGAGCAGTTCTTC. Its protein product is CASSSRRAGPYNEQFF.

V usage is TRBV6-2 or TRBV6-3 and J usage is TRBJ1-1; 9 nucleotides line up with TRBD1. The CDR3 extends over 14 amino acids. V lost 5 bases to trimming and J lost 6 bases; unmatched junction nucleotides: 7. Germline V gene data show CDR1 as MNHEY and CDR2 as SVGEGT. CDR3: CASSSTGGEAEAFF. The CDR3 DNA is TGTGCCAGCAGTAGTACAGGGGGCGAGGCTGAAGCTTTCTTT.

This clonotype occurred many times. The rearrangement joins TRBV19 to TRBJ1-5, with unresolved D. V was shortened by 3 bases and J by 5 bases, with 11 bases between the two germline ends. CDR3 length: 14 residues. Germline CDR1 reads LNHDA; CDR2 reads SQIVND (reference sequence). Written as DNA, the CDR3 is TGTGCCAGTAGTATGGGGTTTCAGGATCAGCCCCAGCATTTT. Its protein product is CASSMGFQDQPQHF.

This clonotype was detected only a few times. This chain uses TRBV15 with TRBJ2-7; 10 nucleotides agree with TRBD1. Trimming took 5 bases from V and 2 from J; bases not matched to a gene: 0. CDR1 is LNHNV and CDR2 is YYDKDF in the germline V gene (reference sequence). The CDR3 length is 13 residues. CDR3 coding DNA: TGTGCCACCAGCGGACAGGGGGCCTACGAGCAGTACTTC. This gives the protein CATSGQGAYEQYF.

The chain combines TRBV11-2 with TRBJ2-1; unclear D gene. CDR1 and CDR2 (germline): SGHAT, FQNNGV. CDR3 length: 14 residues. Trimming pared 5 bases from V and 12 bases from J, leaving 20 bases between. The CDR3 is CASSPLGGALGQFF. Written as DNA, the CDR3 is TGTGCCAGCAGCCCCCTGGGTGGAGCCTTAGGGCAGTTCTTC.

The table lists this clonotype with many counts. The V gene is TRBV6-2 or TRBV6-3, the J gene TRBJ1-6; D gene uncertain. Trimming removed 2 bases at V and 0 bases at J, with 17 bases between. This CDR3 spans 19 amino acids. Germline lookup yields CDR1 MNHEY and CDR2 SVGEGT. CDR3 in DNA: TGTGCCAGCAGTTACCTACCCGAGACACGGAGCTCCTATAATTCACCCCTCCACTTT. It encodes CASSYLPETRSSYNSPLHF.

Ten or more counts support this clonotype. The chain carries TRBV7-2 and TRBJ2-7; D unclear. The V gene lost 0 bases and the J gene lost 2 bases, with 11 bases spanning the gap. The CDR3 consists of 15 residues. Looked up from germline, CDR1 is SGHTA and CDR2 is FQGNSA. The DNA of the CDR3 is TGTGCCAGCAGCTTAGCGAGAGGATCCCCCTACGAGCAGTACTTC. This translates into CASSLARGSPYEQYF.

The chain joins TRBV7-2 to TRBJ2-3, with a tentative D call TRBD1 (6 bases). Germline CDR1 and CDR2: SGHTA and FQGNSA. The germline V and J ends were trimmed by 4 bases and 4 bases, with 12 bases remaining between them. CDR3 size: 14 residues. CDR3 DNA sequence: TGTGCCAGCAGCTATCAGGGGTTCGCAGATACGCAGTATTTT. Translating gives CASSYQGFADTQYF. Full variable domain (rest looked up from reference TRBV7-2 and TRBJ2-3): GAGVSQSPSNKVTEKGKDVELRCDPISGHTALYWYRQSLGQGLEFLIYFQGNSAPDKSGLPSDRFSAERTGGSVSTLTIQRTQQEDSAVYLCASSYQGFADTQYFGPGTRLTVL.

The chain employs TRBV2 and TRBJ1-5; TRBD1 might be the D (6 bases). This CDR3 is built from 13 residues. Trimming removed 7 bases at V and 5 bases at J, with 12 bases between. CDR1 and CDR2 (germline): SNHLY, FYNNEI. The CDR3 spells CASTQGGDQPQHF. CDR3 bases: TGTGCCAGCACACAGGGCGGGGATCAGCCCCAGCATTTT.

The chain couples TRBV4-1 to TRBJ2-1, with 7 bases matching TRBD1. With 1 base clipped from V and 1 base from J, the junction kept 1 base outside the gene matches. CDR3 length: 15 residues. Germline V gene data show CDR1 as MGHRA and CDR2 as YSYEKL. The chain's CDR3 is CASSQGTGSYNEQFF. The CDR3, as DNA: TGCGCCAGCAGCCAAGGGACAGGATCCTACAATGAGCAGTTCTTC.

The rearrangement links TRBV7-6 to TRBJ1-2, with D tentatively TRBD1 (6 bases). The V end lost 4 bases, the J end lost 8 bases, and 17 bases lay between the germline ends. Germline values: CDR1 SGHVS, CDR2 FNYEAQ. The CDR3 is made up of 14 amino acids. The CDR3 spells CASSSQSSGAGYTF. The CDR3 DNA is TGTGCCAGCAGCTCACAAAGTTCGGGGGCCGGCTACACCTTC.

This clonotype was seen many times. The chain recombines TRBV10-2 with TRBJ2-6; D is unclear. There are 15 residues in the CDR3. V was clipped by 9 bases and J by 1 base, with 13 bases between them. CDR1 WSHSY and CDR2 SAAADI come from the germline V gene. The CDR3: CASRGLRSGANVLTF. The CDR3 region has the DNA TGCGCCAGTCGAGGTTTGAGGTCTGGGGCCAACGTCCTGACTTTC.

The rearrangement joins TRBV6-1 to TRBJ2-1; D remains ambiguous. Trimming took off 8 bases at V and 4 bases at J, with 12 bases between the two ends. CDR1 and CDR2 from the germline V gene are MNHNS and SASEGT. The CDR3 is 13 residues long. The CDR3 DNA reads as TGTGCCAGCTCCTATTCAACATACAATGAGCAGTTCTTC. Translating gives CASSYSTYNEQFF.